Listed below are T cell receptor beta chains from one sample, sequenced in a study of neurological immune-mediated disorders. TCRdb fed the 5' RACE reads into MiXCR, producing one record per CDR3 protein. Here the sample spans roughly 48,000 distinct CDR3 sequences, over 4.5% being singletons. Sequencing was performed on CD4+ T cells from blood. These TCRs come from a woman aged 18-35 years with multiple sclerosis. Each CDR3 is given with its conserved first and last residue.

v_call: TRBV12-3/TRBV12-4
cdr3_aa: CASSSGTSGTDTQYF

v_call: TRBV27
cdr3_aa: CASSLTSGVYNEQFF

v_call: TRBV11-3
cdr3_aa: CASSLAGTGFADTQYF

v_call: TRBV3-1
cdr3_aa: CASSQDPGEAFF

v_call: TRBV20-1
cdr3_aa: CSASAGGYGYTF

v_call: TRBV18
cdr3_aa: CASSPSGSRNTIYF

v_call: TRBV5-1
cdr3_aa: CASSGGSNTEAFF

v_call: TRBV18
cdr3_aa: CASSPGHQIQETQYF

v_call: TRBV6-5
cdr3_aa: CASSSGTRSTDTQYF

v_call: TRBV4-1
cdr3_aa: CASSHGGLSSTDTQYF

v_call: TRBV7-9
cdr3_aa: CARSLGYNEQFF

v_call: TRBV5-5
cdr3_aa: CASSTRIGEGPPGELFF

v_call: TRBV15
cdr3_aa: CATSREQLAGVYFNEQFF

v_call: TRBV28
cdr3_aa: CASSLWGLSGNTIYF

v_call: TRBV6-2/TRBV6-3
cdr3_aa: CASKDWETQYF

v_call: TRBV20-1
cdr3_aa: CSARVTGGVINQPQHF

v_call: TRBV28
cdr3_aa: CASLGHLATEAFF

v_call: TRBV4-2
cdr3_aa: CASSTGLAGGPYNEQFF

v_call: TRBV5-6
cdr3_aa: CASSYGQGIGGYTF

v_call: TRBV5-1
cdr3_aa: CASSPYVKQATNTEAFF